These 11 T cell receptor beta chains originate from one sample sequenced in a study of blood T cell repertoires in COVID-19. TCRdb's copy holds only in-frame clones and misses some; the assay was immunoSEQ multiplex PCR. The sample shows 440,000 or so clones, 70% to 90% of them seen only once. Material: peripheral blood. These receptors were taken from a woman aged 40 to 55 with COVID-19, enrolled during active disease.

This chain joins TRBV24-1 and TRBJ2-2; tentatively, D is TRBD2 (6 bases). The CDR3 is 18 residues long. Trimming took 5 bases from V and 0 from J, leaving 18 bases between them. The germline V gene encodes CDR1 KGHDR and CDR2 SFDVKD. The DNA of the CDR3 is TGTGCCACCAGTGCTGCGGACCCCCGGAGGGCGAACACCGGGGAGCTGTTTTTT. It translates to CATSAADPRRANTGELFF.

The chain combines TRBV10-1 with TRBJ1-3, with D uncertain. Trimming removed 3 bases at V and 5 bases at J, with 11 bases between. The CDR3 is 14 residues long. Germline V gene sequence: CDR1 WNHNN, CDR2 SYGVQD (reference sequence). The CDR3: CASSENITRNTIYF. The CDR3 bases are TGCGCCAGCAGTGAAAACATTACGAGAAACACCATATATTTT.

The rearrangement links TRBV12-5 to TRBJ2-2, with TRBD2 matching over 13 bases. J was trimmed by 4 bases and V by 5 bases; bases with no gene match: 4. CDR1 is LGHNT and CDR2 is FRNRAP in the germline V gene. This CDR3 contains 16 residues. The CDR3 here is CASGTTSGGFTGELFF. The CDR3 DNA sequence: TGTGCTAGTGGTACGACTAGCGGGGGGTTCACCGGGGAGCTGTTTTTT.

This chain joins TRBV7-2 and TRBJ1-2; 8 bases align to TRBD1. This CDR3 spans 16 amino acids. The J segment lost 4 bases and the V segment lost 5 bases, leaving 12 bases of the junction unmatched. Germline assignment: CDR1 SGHTA and CDR2 FQGNSA. CDR3 coding DNA: TGTGCCAGCAGCCCTTACCCCGGACAGGGAACCTATGGCTACACCTTC. Translation gives CASSPYPGQGTYGYTF.

V usage is TRBV9 and J usage is TRBJ2-7; TRBD2 matches 11 bases. CDR1 is SGDLS, CDR2 YYNGEE, per germline. V lost 4 bases and J lost 4; bases outside the gene matches: 13. This CDR3 has 17 amino acids. The CDR3 loop reads CASSPLGSGGAAYEQYF. CDR3 coding DNA: TGTGCCAGCAGCCCATTGGGTAGCGGGGGGGCCGCATACGAGCAGTACTTC.

The chain carries TRBV28 and TRBJ1-1, with 10 positions matching TRBD1. The CDR3 loop spans 15 amino acids. The V gene's germline CDR1 is MDHEN and CDR2 SYDVKM. V was clipped by 8 bases and J by 7 bases; unmatched bases: 13. This chain's CDR3 is CASWPRGQGTNEAFF. The CDR3 DNA is TGTGCCAGCTGGCCCCGGGGACAGGGGACGAATGAAGCTTTCTTT.

This chain connects TRBV7-9 to TRBJ2-7, with 7 bases that match TRBD1. Germline V CDR1 and CDR2: SEHNR, FQNEAQ (reference sequence). The V and J ends lost 3 bases and 4 bases, in that order; junction bases with no gene match: 3. The CDR3 is made up of 13 amino acids. CDR3 DNA sequence: TGTGCCAGCAGCTTTGGCAGGGGGTACGAGCAGTACTTC. As protein: CASSFGRGYEQYF. Drawing the rest from reference TRBV7-9 and TRBJ2-7, the complete variable domain is DTGVSQNPRHKITKRGQNVTFRCDPISEHNRLYWYRQTLGQGPEFLTYFQNEAQLEKSRLLSDRFSAERPKGSFSTLEIQRTEQGDSAMYLCASSFGRGYEQYFGPGTRLTVT.

The sample holds a few counts of this clone. This CDR3 reads CASSLASGSPDTQYF. Here the CDR3 DNA reads TGTGCCAGCAGTTTAGCTAGCGGGAGCCCAGATACGCAGTATTTT. The V call is TRBV28, the J call TRBJ2-3; 10 bases line up with TRBD2. The CDR3 runs 15 residues. Germline lookup yields CDR1 MDHEN and CDR2 SYDVKM. The ends lost 2 bases at V and 4 bases at J; junction bases unmatched: 3.

V usage is TRBV5-1 and J usage is TRBJ1-3; 8 nucleotides line up with TRBD1. The V segment lost 0 bases and the J segment 0 bases; nucleotides outside the gene matches: 5. Germline V CDR1 and CDR2: SGHRS, YFSETQ. This CDR3 region has 17 residues. CDR3 region: CASSLAFQGASGNTIYF. In DNA, the CDR3 is TGCGCCAGCAGCTTGGCATTTCAGGGGGCCTCTGGAAACACCATATATTTT.

This clone showed up just once. The chain joins TRBV19 to TRBJ1-5; D ambiguous. Germline loops: CDR1 LNHDA, CDR2 SQIVND (reference sequence). V dropped 0 bases and J dropped 7 bases, with 10 bases sitting between them. The CDR3 is made up of 14 amino acids. CDR3 protein: CASSIEAGTQPQHF. The CDR3, as DNA: TGTGCCAGTAGTATAGAGGCGGGTACCCAGCCCCAGCATTTT.

The chain couples TRBV3-1 (or the pseudogene TRBV3-2) to TRBJ1-2, with 8 bases lining up with TRBD1. CDR1 and CDR2 from the germline V gene are LGHDT and YNNKEL (reference sequence). CDR3 length: 14 amino acids. The V gene end was trimmed by 4 bases and the J gene end by 3 bases; junction bases not matched to a gene: 4. Here the CDR3 DNA reads TGTGCCAGCAGCCTTTCAGGGGGCGACTATGGCTACACCTTC. This codes for CASSLSGGDYGYTF.